The present T cell receptor (beta chain) was sequenced within a study of cytomegalovirus exposure and HLA in healthy donors. Study-level findings and limits: In most subjects, TCR beta sequences reportedly gave accurate predictions of HLA-A and HLA-B alleles. Several V segments, TRBV6-2 and TRBV6-3 among them, could not be told apart and were dropped.

Both 60 Vbeta primers and 13 Jbeta primers went into the PCR. Measured with immunoSEQ multiplex PCR; TCRdb has only the in-frame clones, and not every one. Of tens of thousands of clones listed, over 70% are singletons. J lost 7 bases, V lost 1 base, and 7 bases had no gene match. Germline V lookup: CDR1 KGHSH, CDR2 LQKENI. This CDR3 region has 17 residues. This clone was seen only once. Its target is unknown. The genes are TRBV18 and TRBJ2-1; 13 nucleotides line up with TRBD2. The TCR originated in a male donor in good health and CMV-seropositive. Specimen: PBMCs. CDR3: CASSPLGTSGGDNEQFF. The CDR3 nucleotides read TGTGCCAGCTCACCACTCGGTACTAGCGGGGGGGATAATGAGCAGTTCTTC.